This T cell receptor beta chain was sequenced for a study of tumor-infiltrating lymphocytes in primary liver carcinoma (dated by TCRdb to 2016 to 2017). At the level of the whole study: Between November 2015 and early 2016, about 5 patients in China with histopathologically diagnosed primary liver carcinoma had their tumors surgically resected. Of the five patients, three men and two women aged 30 to 69 years, four had hepatocellular carcinoma and one had combined HCC and intrahepatic cholangiocarcinoma. Tumors of the five patients were stage T1-T3 N0M0 with maximum diameters of roughly 4.2 to 11 cm. Samples yielded roughly 3.65 to 7.5 million productive TCRbeta reads; read depth did not differ significantly between tissue types. For each liver tumor, the study sampled five regions along with adjacent normal tissue and blood, and applied TCRbeta repertoire sequencing, expression microarrays and whole-exome sequencing. TCRbeta repertoire sequencing covered 35 or so specimens from 5 patients: around 25 tumor regions, 5 adjacent noncancerous liver tissues and 5 peripheral blood samples. Repertoires from technical replicates were highly reproducible, with mean shared-clone rates around 0.87 and correlation coefficients above 0.98.

Study-wide conclusions, independent of this receptor: Repertoire overlap was found to be higher between tumor regions (mean around 36%) than between tumor-adjacent (approximately 17%) or tumor-blood (roughly 15%) pairs, consistent with antigen-driven expansion. Bulk unsorted samples precluded comparing CD4+ and CD8+ T cell repertoires. The top 250 clones made up a significantly larger repertoire fraction in tumors than in blood (p = 0.039). Because sequencing covered only the TCR beta chain and unpaired alpha chains were not captured, true repertoire diversity is likely underestimated. Only four or five patients were included in the study, and the authors note that the findings should be validated in a larger study.

The CDR3 runs 12 residues from the cysteine to the phenylalanine. Just CDR3 DNA is preserved here, 36 bases in frame from base 1. Taken from the germline V gene, the CDR1 and CDR2 loops are SQVTM and ANQGSEA. V is trimmed back by 6 bases and J by 5 bases, and the junction contains 6 bases that no gene match accounts for. TRIzol reagent was used to extract blood RNA from unsorted whole blood, while the DNeasy Blood & Tissue kit provided the germline DNA. Chronic HBV infection was present in the patients, and the patients were treatment-naive at sampling. Before surgery, about 4 milliliters of peripheral blood were collected into K2EDTA tubes. At least ten counts were recorded for this clonotype. No cognate antigen has been identified for it. No base-level quality is on record; no much larger clone is a single base apart. Using a constant-region primer and ProtoScript II reverse transcriptase, TCRbeta-specific cDNA was reverse-transcribed from around 500 ng total RNA. TCRbeta libraries were built with three nested multiplex PCR rounds, a slightly modified ARM-PCR procedure. Each of the first two PCR rounds ran for 10 cycles and used multiplex TRBV1-TRBV30 forward primers together with a Cbeta reverse primer. Sample barcodes and Illumina adapters were added in a final 25-cycle PCR with Deep VentR polymerase. Before sequencing, amplicons of 200-500 bp were gel-purified using a QIAquick gel extraction kit. The TCRbeta amplicons were sequenced with 250-bp paired-end reads on an Illumina HiSeq 2500. In the original analysis: Reads were quality-trimmed with Trimmomatic v0.33, and paired reads were merged with FLASH v1.2.11 to recover full CDR3 sequences. V, D and J germline segments were assigned to the rearranged TCRbeta sequences using MiGEC v1.2.1b. VDJtools v1.0.0 computed clonotype statistics and Shannon-Wiener diversity indices. Except for diversity analysis, only the 250 most abundant clonotypes of each sample were used in subsequent analyses to reduce sampling bias. TCRdb took the public reads, trimmed them with fastp at Q25, ran MiXCR for clone calling and kept in-frame beta chains. Each CDR3 protein appears once, grouped with its most common genes and DNA. The V and J calls and clone size are TCRdb's, not the authors'. In all, the sample holds about 310,000 distinct CDR3 sequences, and more than 55% of those were seen once. The leading ten clones occupy approximately 15% of the sample.

This clonotype was obtained from a woman under 40 with primary liver carcinoma and hepatitis B virus infection. The V and J segments used are TRBV29-1 and TRBJ2-5, with 7 central nucleotides matching TRBD1. What was sequenced was peripheral blood. The CDR3 region: CSVRTGLETQYF. The sequence in DNA is TGCAGCGTGCGGACAGGCCTCGAGACCCAGTACTTC.